The sequence of this T cell receptor beta chain was determined in a study of blood T cell repertoires in COVID-19. Study summary: Donors in the United States, Italy and Spain gave samples during acute or convalescent COVID-19.

Clones were read by immunoSEQ multiplex PCR, and TCRdb kept only the in-frame ones, dropping some. The sample has around 280,000 clones, more than 75% seen once. V was pared by 4 bases and J by 2 bases, with 2 bases of the junction left unmatched. The germline gives CDR1 LNHDA, CDR2 SQIVND (reference sequence). The CDR3 is made up of 14 amino acids. The chain uses TRBV19 and TRBJ1-3, with 7 bases aligning to TRBD1. The TCR comes from a woman in her twenties or thirties who had recovered from COVID-19. The sequenced sample was peripheral blood. The CDR3 coding sequence is TGTGCCAGTAGTACCGGGACAGCTGGAAACACCATATATTTT. This translates into CASSTGTAGNTIYF.